This T cell receptor (beta chain) is drawn from a study of prognosis after radiotherapy for stage I lung cancer. For the study at large: The study delivered radiotherapy as SBRT in 3 to 5 fractions, with a biologically effective dose of at least 100 Gy.

CT and PET/CT showed node-negative disease in all patients, none of whom had received prior chemotherapy or radiotherapy or had other malignancies. This clonotype was counted many times. The antigen is undetermined. The study amplified the TCR beta CDR3 region from genomic DNA. This amplification was carried out by two rounds of multiplex PCR. Initially, in first-round PCR, primers specific to each TRBV and TRBJ gene were used. TCRdb redid the calling of the multiplex PCR reads with MiXCR, one entry per CDR3 protein. Here the sample spans tens of thousands of distinct CDR3 sequences, 40% being singletons. V was pared by 1 base and J by 10 bases, with 8 bases between. From germline, CDR1 is LGHNT and CDR2 FRNRAP. The CDR3 length is 12 residues. The study's findings and limits: The median unique TCR clone count dropped from roughly 9,900 to 7,200 after stereotactic body radiation therapy. When patients developed distant metastases, their Shannon entropy after stereotactic body radiation therapy was lower.

The rearrangement links TRBV12-5 to TRBJ2-1; weak D call: TRBD2 (5 bases). The specimen comprised PBMCs, sampled before or after stereotactic body radiation therapy (not recorded which). The clonotype was recovered from a donor over 45 with non-small cell lung cancer. CDR3 sequence reads: CASGLGPGEQFF. The CDR3, as DNA: TGTGCTAGTGGTTTGGGACCGGGGGAGCAGTTCTTC. The full variable domain, rest sourced from reference TRBV12-5 and TRBJ2-1, is DARVTQTPRHKVTEMGQEVTMRCQPILGHNTVFWYRQTMMQGLELLAYFRNRAPLDDSGMPKDRFSAEMPDATLATLKIQPSEPRDSAVYFCASGLGPGEQFFGPGTRLTVL.